This TCR beta chain appears in the sequencing data of a study of cytomegalovirus exposure and HLA in healthy donors. Unrecorded immune exposures were likely, despite nominal health at sampling. The CDR3 runs to 16 residues. The germline CDR1 and CDR2 sequences are SNHLY and FYNNEI. The germline V and J ends were trimmed by 6 bases and 4 bases, with 18 bases remaining between them. This clone was counted only a few times. PCR involved 60 Vbeta and 13 Jbeta primers. TCRdb's table, derived via immunoSEQ multiplex PCR, lists solely in-frame clones and lacks some. The profile shows 160,000 or so clones, nearly 80% of them singletons.

The V call is TRBV2, the J call TRBJ1-4, with D possibly TRBD1 on 5 matching bases. The sequence derives from a man aged 18 to 35 in good health and CMV-seropositive. Sequencing used PBMCs. The CDR3 loop reads CASRDNRIYINEKLFF. For the CDR3, the DNA is TGTGCCAGCAGAGATAACAGGATTTACATTAATGAAAAACTGTTTTTT.